The rows below give T cell receptor beta chains drawn from one sample of a study of T cell responses to AZD1222 COVID-19 vaccine. Using immunoSEQ multiplex PCR, the repertoire was profiled, and TCRdb retains in-frame clones only, with some absent. The profile shows 150,000 or so clones, approximately 88% of them singletons. This specimen consisted of peripheral blood, obtained on day 0 of MenACWY control vaccination. The source of these receptors is an adult in good health. Each CDR3 is given with its conserved first and last residue. Fields, in order: D gene, clone size, V gene, CDR3 length, J gene, CDR3 DNA, CDR3 protein. The D gene is left open where the match is weak. Clone size is stated in some rows and not others, as once, few, many or a class when expanded.

D gene: .
clone size: .
V gene: TRBV30
CDR3 length: 13
J gene: TRBJ1-5
CDR3 DNA: TGTGCCTGGGGCGCAGATAGCAATCAGCCCCAGCATTTT
CDR3 protein: CAWGADSNQPQHF

D gene: .
clone size: .
V gene: TRBV29-1
CDR3 length: 12
J gene: TRBJ2-7
CDR3 DNA: TGCAGCGTCCATACAGGTTCCTACGAGCAGTACTTC
CDR3 protein: CSVHTGSYEQYF

D gene: .
clone size: once
V gene: TRBV18
CDR3 length: 14
J gene: TRBJ2-3
CDR3 DNA: TGTGCCAGCTCACCACCGACATTTTCAGATACGCAGTATTTT
CDR3 protein: CASSPPTFSDTQYF

D gene: .
clone size: few
V gene: TRBV3-1/TRBV3-2
CDR3 length: 12
J gene: TRBJ2-1
CDR3 DNA: TGTGCCAGCAGCCGGAAGGGGAATGAGCAGTTCTTC
CDR3 protein: CASSRKGNEQFF

D gene: .
clone size: .
V gene: TRBV24-1
CDR3 length: 12
J gene: TRBJ1-1
CDR3 DNA: TGTGCCACCAGTCGAGGTGGCACTGAAGCTTTCTTT
CDR3 protein: CATSRGGTEAFF

D gene: TRBD1
clone size: .
V gene: TRBV15
CDR3 length: 15
J gene: TRBJ1-4
CDR3 DNA: TGTGCCACCAGCAGAGTTACAGGGGTGAATGAAAAACTGTTTTTT
CDR3 protein: CATSRVTGVNEKLFF

D gene: TRBD1
clone size: .
V gene: TRBV29-1
CDR3 length: 13
J gene: TRBJ1-6
CDR3 DNA: TGCAGCGTACAGGGGGCCTATAATTCACCCCTCCACTTT
CDR3 protein: CSVQGAYNSPLHF

D gene: .
clone size: .
V gene: TRBV15
CDR3 length: 13
J gene: TRBJ2-1
CDR3 DNA: TGTGCCACCAGCAGACGTAGTAGGCAAGAGCAGTTCTTC
CDR3 protein: CATSRRSRQEQFF

D gene: .
clone size: .
V gene: TRBV9
CDR3 length: 15
J gene: TRBJ2-4
CDR3 DNA: TGTGCCAGCAGCGTAGATGGGGACTTCGGAAACATTCAGTACTTC
CDR3 protein: CASSVDGDFGNIQYF

D gene: .
clone size: few
V gene: TRBV16
CDR3 length: 16
J gene: TRBJ2-4
CDR3 DNA: TGTGCCAGCAGCCCCCTGGGCACGGGGAATAAAAACATTCAGTACTTC
CDR3 protein: CASSPLGTGNKNIQYF

D gene: TRBD1
clone size: .
V gene: TRBV5-1
CDR3 length: 17
J gene: TRBJ1-2
CDR3 DNA: TGCGCCAGCAGCCTCATGGGGGCAGGGGGCTTGAACTATGGCTACACCTTC
CDR3 protein: CASSLMGAGGLNYGYTF

D gene: TRBD1
clone size: .
V gene: TRBV18
CDR3 length: 16
J gene: TRBJ2-7
CDR3 DNA: TGTGCCAGCTCACCAATGTCTACAGGGGGCGCCGGGGAGCAGTACTTC
CDR3 protein: CASSPMSTGGAGEQYF

D gene: .
clone size: .
V gene: TRBV5-6
CDR3 length: 13
J gene: TRBJ2-1
CDR3 DNA: TGTGCCAGCAGCTTGGGGAGAAGAGGAGAGCAGTTCTTC
CDR3 protein: CASSLGRRGEQFF

D gene: .
clone size: .
V gene: TRBV18
CDR3 length: 13
J gene: TRBJ1-5
CDR3 DNA: TGTGCCAGCTCATCAAGGAGGGATCAGCCCCAGCATTTT
CDR3 protein: CASSSRRDQPQHF

D gene: TRBD1
clone size: once
V gene: TRBV7-2
CDR3 length: 15
J gene: TRBJ1-1
CDR3 DNA: TGTGCCAGCAGCTTACTCGGGACAGTGAACACTGAAGCTTTCTTT
CDR3 protein: CASSLLGTVNTEAFF

D gene: .
clone size: .
V gene: TRBV28
CDR3 length: 15
J gene: TRBJ2-7
CDR3 DNA: TGTGCCAGCAGTTTACGGGGAAGAGGGGCCTACGAGCAGTACTTC
CDR3 protein: CASSLRGRGAYEQYF

D gene: .
clone size: .
V gene: TRBV5-5
CDR3 length: 14
J gene: TRBJ1-6
CDR3 DNA: TGTGCCAGCAGCTTGGGGGGGATCGCCGGGTCCCTCCACTTT
CDR3 protein: CASSLGGIAGSLHF

D gene: TRBD1
clone size: .
V gene: TRBV6-5
CDR3 length: 15
J gene: TRBJ2-3
CDR3 DNA: TGTGCCAGCGCTGCCGGGACAGGGGGCACAGATACGCAGTATTTT
CDR3 protein: CASAAGTGGTDTQYF

D gene: TRBD2
clone size: .
V gene: TRBV5-1
CDR3 length: 16
J gene: TRBJ2-3
CDR3 DNA: TGCGCCAGCAGCTCGGCACTAGCGGGAGGATCGGATACGCAGTATTTT
CDR3 protein: CASSSALAGGSDTQYF

D gene: TRBD1
clone size: once
V gene: TRBV6-5
CDR3 length: 14
J gene: TRBJ1-6
CDR3 DNA: TGTGCCAGCAGCCCAGACAGGGGGCGCGTGTCCCTCCACTTT
CDR3 protein: CASSPDRGRVSLHF

D gene: .
clone size: few
V gene: TRBV15
CDR3 length: 17
J gene: TRBJ1-4
CDR3 DNA: TGTGCCACCAGCAGAGATAACGTGGCCGCCAGCTGGGAAAAACTGTTTTTT
CDR3 protein: CATSRDNVAASWEKLFF

D gene: .
clone size: .
V gene: TRBV19
CDR3 length: 16
J gene: TRBJ2-7
CDR3 DNA: TGTGCCAGCGGAGATCGAGGGGGGGATGGATCCTACGAGCAGTACTTC
CDR3 protein: CASGDRGGDGSYEQYF

D gene: .
clone size: .
V gene: TRBV3-1/TRBV3-2
CDR3 length: 18
J gene: TRBJ2-5
CDR3 DNA: TGTGCCAGCAGCCAAGACTTCGGGCAGGCCGGAGCGGAAGAGACCCAGTACTTC
CDR3 protein: CASSQDFGQAGAEETQYF

D gene: .
clone size: .
V gene: TRBV9
CDR3 length: 14
J gene: TRBJ2-3
CDR3 DNA: TGTGCCAGCAGCGTCCAGCGGGTGACAGATACGCAGTATTTT
CDR3 protein: CASSVQRVTDTQYF

D gene: .
clone size: .
V gene: TRBV24-1
CDR3 length: 14
J gene: TRBJ2-5
CDR3 DNA: TGTGCCACCAGTACGGCAGTCCCGAGGGAGACCCAGTACTTC
CDR3 protein: CATSTAVPRETQYF

D gene: TRBD2
clone size: .
V gene: TRBV18
CDR3 length: 15
J gene: TRBJ2-2
CDR3 DNA: TGTGCCAGCTCCCCGGGGGGAAGCGGCACCGGGGAGCTGTTTTTT
CDR3 protein: CASSPGGSGTGELFF

D gene: .
clone size: .
V gene: TRBV5-1
CDR3 length: 15
J gene: TRBJ2-2
CDR3 DNA: TGCGCCAGCAGCCTACGGACCGGATCCACCGGGGAGCTGTTTTTT
CDR3 protein: CASSLRTGSTGELFF

D gene: TRBD1
clone size: .
V gene: TRBV27
CDR3 length: 14
J gene: TRBJ1-1
CDR3 DNA: TGTGCCAGCAGTTCAAGGACAGGGAACACTGAAGCTTTCTTT
CDR3 protein: CASSSRTGNTEAFF

D gene: TRBD1
clone size: .
V gene: TRBV6-5
CDR3 length: 16
J gene: TRBJ2-5
CDR3 DNA: TGTGCCAGCAGTTTAGCCGGGACAGGGGGATTTGAGACCCAGTACTTC
CDR3 protein: CASSLAGTGGFETQYF

D gene: .
clone size: .
V gene: TRBV6-5
CDR3 length: 15
J gene: TRBJ2-7
CDR3 DNA: TGTGCCAGCAGCCCCCTCCCGGACAGTGGCTACGAGCAGTACTTC
CDR3 protein: CASSPLPDSGYEQYF

D gene: .
clone size: few
V gene: TRBV4-2
CDR3 length: 15
J gene: TRBJ1-6
CDR3 DNA: TGTGCCAGCAGCCAAGAGCCCAATTCCCTTTCACCCCTCCACTTT
CDR3 protein: CASSQEPNSLSPLHF

D gene: .
clone size: .
V gene: TRBV6-5
CDR3 length: 13
J gene: TRBJ2-7
CDR3 DNA: TGTGCCAGCAGTTACTCGAGGCAGTCAGAGCAGTACTTC
CDR3 protein: CASSYSRQSEQYF

D gene: .
clone size: .
V gene: TRBV12-3/TRBV12-4
CDR3 length: 12
J gene: TRBJ2-5
CDR3 DNA: TGTGCCAGCCAAGAGGGGGGAGAGACCCAGTACTTC
CDR3 protein: CASQEGGETQYF

D gene: .
clone size: .
V gene: TRBV6-2/TRBV6-3
CDR3 length: 12
J gene: TRBJ1-1
CDR3 DNA: TGTGCCAGCAGTTACTCGATAAATGAAGCTTTCTTT
CDR3 protein: CASSYSINEAFF

D gene: .
clone size: .
V gene: TRBV28
CDR3 length: 18
J gene: TRBJ2-1
CDR3 DNA: TGTGCCAGCAGTCTTCAGGGTAGCGGCCGAAGCTCCTACAATGAGCAGTTCTTC
CDR3 protein: CASSLQGSGRSSYNEQFF

D gene: TRBD1
clone size: .
V gene: TRBV24-1
CDR3 length: 13
J gene: TRBJ2-7
CDR3 DNA: TGTGCCACCAGTGAGCCGGACAGGGGCGAGCAGTACTTC
CDR3 protein: CATSEPDRGEQYF

D gene: TRBD1
clone size: .
V gene: TRBV11-3
CDR3 length: 15
J gene: TRBJ1-1
CDR3 DNA: TGTGCCAGCAGCTTCAGACAGGGGATTAACACTGAAGCTTTCTTT
CDR3 protein: CASSFRQGINTEAFF

D gene: .
clone size: .
V gene: TRBV7-3
CDR3 length: 15
J gene: TRBJ1-1
CDR3 DNA: TGTGCCAGCAGCCCTAGTGCAGGGGCCGGCACTGAAGCTTTCTTT
CDR3 protein: CASSPSAGAGTEAFF

D gene: TRBD1
clone size: once
V gene: TRBV30
CDR3 length: 14
J gene: TRBJ1-3
CDR3 DNA: TGTGCCTGGGGACAGGCTCCTTCTGGAAACACCATATATTTT
CDR3 protein: CAWGQAPSGNTIYF

D gene: .
clone size: .
V gene: TRBV28
CDR3 length: 16
J gene: TRBJ1-5
CDR3 DNA: TGTGCCAGCAGTCCGCTAGGGGCGGGGAGCAATCAGCCCCAGCATTTT
CDR3 protein: CASSPLGAGSNQPQHF

D gene: .
clone size: .
V gene: TRBV9
CDR3 length: 15
J gene: TRBJ1-2
CDR3 DNA: TGTGCCAGCAGCGTAGGGCCGGACCCCGACTATGGCTACACCTTC
CDR3 protein: CASSVGPDPDYGYTF

D gene: .
clone size: .
V gene: TRBV5-4
CDR3 length: 15
J gene: TRBJ1-2
CDR3 DNA: TGTGCCAGCAGTCCGGTACGTGGTGCCGATTATGGCTACACCTTC
CDR3 protein: CASSPVRGADYGYTF

D gene: .
clone size: .
V gene: TRBV6-2/TRBV6-3
CDR3 length: 16
J gene: TRBJ2-6
CDR3 DNA: TGTGCCAGCAGTTATCGGCAGGAGTCTGGGGCCAACGTCCTGACTTTC
CDR3 protein: CASSYRQESGANVLTF

D gene: TRBD1
clone size: .
V gene: TRBV7-3
CDR3 length: 15
J gene: TRBJ2-1
CDR3 DNA: TGTGCCAGCAGCCTTGACAGGGGGCGGTACAATGAGCAGTTCTTC
CDR3 protein: CASSLDRGRYNEQFF

D gene: .
clone size: once
V gene: TRBV11-3
CDR3 length: 13
J gene: TRBJ2-2
CDR3 DNA: TGTGCCAGCAGCCCGACCTCGACCGGGGAGCTGTTTTTT
CDR3 protein: CASSPTSTGELFF

D gene: TRBD2
clone size: .
V gene: TRBV28
CDR3 length: 13
J gene: TRBJ2-1
CDR3 DNA: TGTGCCAGCAGACGGGAGGGCCTTAATGAGCAGTTCTTC
CDR3 protein: CASRREGLNEQFF

D gene: .
clone size: .
V gene: TRBV30
CDR3 length: 12
J gene: TRBJ2-2
CDR3 DNA: TGTGCCTGGAGTCTAAACACCGGGGAGCTGTTTTTT
CDR3 protein: CAWSLNTGELFF

D gene: TRBD1
clone size: .
V gene: TRBV9
CDR3 length: 16
J gene: TRBJ1-2
CDR3 DNA: TGTGCCAGCAGCGTAGGAGTGGGACAGGGGGCGAGGGGCTACACCTTC
CDR3 protein: CASSVGVGQGARGYTF

D gene: .
clone size: .
V gene: TRBV7-8
CDR3 length: 12
J gene: TRBJ1-2
CDR3 DNA: TGTGCCAGCAGCTTAGTTGACTATGGCTACACCTTC
CDR3 protein: CASSLVDYGYTF

D gene: .
clone size: .
V gene: TRBV7-9
CDR3 length: 13
J gene: TRBJ1-1
CDR3 DNA: TGTGCCAGCACCCAAGACACACACACTGAAGCTTTCTTT
CDR3 protein: CASTQDTHTEAFF

D gene: .
clone size: .
V gene: TRBV7-2
CDR3 length: 13
J gene: TRBJ1-2
CDR3 DNA: TGTGCCAGCAGCTTAGCGGGATGGCGTGGCTACACCTTC
CDR3 protein: CASSLAGWRGYTF

D gene: .
clone size: .
V gene: TRBV5-5
CDR3 length: 16
J gene: TRBJ2-2
CDR3 DNA: TGTGCCAGCAGCTTGGTTGTTACTGGAGGAACCGGGGAGCTGTTTTTT
CDR3 protein: CASSLVVTGGTGELFF

D gene: .
clone size: once
V gene: TRBV6-4
CDR3 length: 16
J gene: TRBJ1-1
CDR3 DNA: TGTGCCAGCAGTGACTCCATGGGGCAGGGTTCCACTGAAGCTTTCTTT
CDR3 protein: CASSDSMGQGSTEAFF

D gene: TRBD1
clone size: few
V gene: TRBV5-8
CDR3 length: 15
J gene: TRBJ1-6
CDR3 DNA: TGTGCCAGCAGCCCTGGGACAGTACCTAATTCACCCCTCCACTTT
CDR3 protein: CASSPGTVPNSPLHF

D gene: .
clone size: .
V gene: TRBV9
CDR3 length: 13
J gene: TRBJ1-4
CDR3 DNA: TGTGCCAGCAGCCTCAGCCTTAATGAAAAACTGTTTTTT
CDR3 protein: CASSLSLNEKLFF

D gene: TRBD1
clone size: .
V gene: TRBV19
CDR3 length: 14
J gene: TRBJ2-1
CDR3 DNA: TGTGCCAGTATGGGACAGGGGGCCCCCAATGAGCAGTTCTTC
CDR3 protein: CASMGQGAPNEQFF

D gene: TRBD2
clone size: .
V gene: TRBV6-5
CDR3 length: 16
J gene: TRBJ2-7
CDR3 DNA: TGTGCCAGCAGTTACCAAACCGGGACTACCCTCGTCGAGCAGTACTTC
CDR3 protein: CASSYQTGTTLVEQYF